This T cell receptor (beta chain) was captured in a study of human T cells and chemical hapten exposure (dated by TCRdb to about 2021). Regarding the study in general: For sensitization, 2% DPC in acetone was applied to a roughly 2 cm by roughly 2 cm area of upper inner arm skin. Throughout the study period of about 25 weeks, patients also received therapeutic DPC doses to the scalp every week. For TCR sequencing, blood came from 25 to 35 alopecia patients at anywhere from one to four time points (pre-sensitization, 2, 6 and 24 weeks). Libraries were pooled for sequencing, and per-sample TCR yields varied mainly because of small differences in library volumes within the pool. Patch testing was done on the upper back using Finn chambers containing 0.01% DPC, and results were scored after 6 days according to International Contact Dermatitis Research Group standards. This study followed changes in the peripheral blood TCR repertoire in vivo during primary and secondary sensitization of alopecia patients to the hapten diphenylcyclopropenone (DPC). The mostly female patient cohort included alopecia areata with under or over 50% scalp involvement, alopecia totalis and alopecia universalis. Blood samples were taken from patients before sensitization (week 0) and at 2, 6 and about 24 weeks after DPC sensitization. The paper as a whole reports these results and caveats: Repeated subsampling changed both the strength of the expansion versus patch-test correlation and the threshold at which that correlation became significant. Expanded TCRs formed significantly more large CDR3 similarity clusters than pre-sensitization or healthy control sets, consistent with antigen-driven responses. The number of TCRs above 1 in 1000 frequency did not change with DPC sensitization; there was no evidence of global repertoire structure alterations. Patch test score correlated positively with the number of PT1 expanded TCRs, reaching significance at thresholds 8, 16 and 32 but not at 4. Because every patient had alopecia, a presumed autoimmune disease, the patients' immune response might differ from that of healthy individuals.

Libraries were built with RACE. This sample was sequenced with a NextSeq 500. Library preparation attached unique molecular identifiers to individual cDNA molecules for quantitative, reproducible TCR counting. Both TCR alpha and TCR beta chains were sequenced from each blood RNA sample. Regarding the original processing steps: A median of roughly 99,000 TCRs per sample was observed, with a range of roughly 20,000 to 700,000. V, J and CDR3 annotation of the TCR reads was carried out using the Decombinator software suite. For PS versus PT1 abundance plots, all samples were subsampled to the same number of TCRs (28,000). Expanded TCRs were defined as absent before sensitization and observed at least eight times at the 2-week time point. The raw public reads went through TCRdb reprocessing: fastp at Q25, MiXCR clone calling, in-frame beta chains kept. Every CDR3 protein is listed once, alongside the most common genes and DNA of its rows. Here the V and J calls rest on TCRdb's processing, not on the authors' analysis. The sample yields about 380,000 distinct CDR3 sequences; approximately 4.4% were counted once. Under 2.5% of the sample comes from the top ten.

Interpreted using the paper, the time point label stands for: patch test 1, 2 weeks after DPC sensitization. The sample's treatment or condition label, in plain terms: therapeutic diphenylcyclopropenone sensitization with weekly scalp DPC. At each patch-test visit, blood was drawn before the patch test was applied. Eligible patients were aged 18 to 70, diagnosed with alopecia, deemed suitable for DPC therapy, and excluded if pregnant. Total RNA was isolated from unfractionated whole blood collected in Tempus Blood RNA tubes. V was cut back by 3 bases and J by 4 bases, leaving a gap of 7 bases between them. Counted from cysteine to phenylalanine, this CDR3 has 13 amino acids. Left in the record is the CDR3 DNA by itself, 39 bases read in frame from the first base. This clonotype has more than one count but fewer than ten. Its specific antigen is unknown. No per-base quality is available; no much larger clone lies one base away.

The V and J genes are TRBV12-3 or TRBV12-4 and TRBJ2-1; too little of a D gene remains to name it. Here the sequenced sample was whole blood, taken in connection with sensitization to the hapten diphenylcyclopropenone (DPC). This clonotype originated in a woman aged 45-59 years with alopecia areata. Some clones in this sample may be carry-over from other donors' samples. The CDR3 region has the sequence CASSFSLYNEQFF. The DNA sequence is TGTGCCAGCAGTTTTAGTCTTTACAATGAGCAGTTCTTC.